The TCR beta chain described here comes from a study of T cell clonotyping in hematopoietic cell transplantation. This CDR3 contains 11 residues. Germline assignment: CDR1 SGHTA and CDR2 FQGNSA. V was cut by 3 bases and J by 10 bases, with 6 bases left in between. Here immunoSEQ multiplex PCR was the method, and the copy in TCRdb shows in-frame clones only, minus some. The profile shows 4,000 or so clones, over 75% of them singletons. The receptor was isolated from a male patient between 45 and 60 years old who had an allogeneic stem cell transplant from an unrelated donor, so the T cells may come from the graft donor. Some clones in this sample may be carry-over from other donors' samples. The chain has TRBV7-2 and TRBJ1-4, with D possibly being TRBD1 (5 bases). This sample comprised peripheral blood mononuclear cells, obtained 100 days after allogeneic stem cell transplant. In DNA, the CDR3 is TGTGCCAGCAGCTTGGGGGTAAAACTGTTTTTT. It is translated as CASSLGVKLFF.